What follows are 10 T cell receptor beta chains derived from one specimen sequenced in a study of OX40 agonist ivuxolimab in advanced cancers. The data were produced by immunoSEQ multiplex PCR, yet TCRdb's version contains in-frame clones alone and is incomplete. In the table there are about 82,000 clones, roughly 85% of which are singletons. Material: CD4+ or CD8+ T cells sorted from blood, obtained in a trial of the OX40 agonist ivuxolimab. The source is an adult with an advanced solid tumor such as melanoma, head and neck, liver or kidney cancer.

The CDR3 spells CASSFSVGTNTF. CDR3 sequence (DNA): TGTGCCAGCAGCTTTAGCGTGGGGACAAACACCTTC. The rearrangement uses TRBV7-2 and TRBJ1-2, with a weak D call TRBD1 (6 bases). CDR3 length equals 12 residues. The germline V and J ends were trimmed by 3 bases and 12 bases, with 14 bases remaining between them. Germline-derived CDR1 and CDR2 are SGHTA and FQGNSA. Full variable domain (missing parts from reference TRBV7-2 and TRBJ1-2): GAGVSQSPSNKVTEKGKDVELRCDPISGHTALYWYRQSLGQGLEFLIYFQGNSAPDKSGLPSDRFSAERTGGSVSTLTIQRTQQEDSAVYLCASSFSVGTNTFGSGTRLTVV.

This chain connects TRBV14 to TRBJ1-5; D unclear. The germline V gene encodes CDR1 SGHDN and CDR2 FVKESK. Trimming pared 3 bases from V and 6 bases from J, leaving 9 bases between. The CDR3 sequence is 13 residues long. CDR3 DNA sequence: TGTGCCAGCAGCCAGGCCCTCGGTCAGCCCCAGCATTTT. Encoded protein: CASSQALGQPQHF.

The V call is TRBV5-1, the J call TRBJ2-7, with 10 nucleotides matching TRBD1. Per germline, CDR1 SGHRS and CDR2 YFSETQ. J was trimmed by 2 bases and V by 3 bases; bases with no gene match: 5. The CDR3 totals 15 residues. The CDR3 DNA follows: TGCGCCAGCAGCTCCCCCGGGACAGGGGCCTACGAGCAGTACTTC. It translates to CASSSPGTGAYEQYF.

This chain joins TRBV4-2 and TRBJ2-5; no firm D call. Trimming removed 0 bases from V and 5 bases from J, with 10 bases in between. This CDR3 has 14 residues. Per germline, CDR1 LGHNA and CDR2 YNFKEQ. The CDR3 here is CASSQDVNSETQYF. In DNA form, the CDR3 reads TGTGCCAGCAGCCAAGACGTTAACTCGGAGACCCAGTACTTC.

The V call is TRBV11-2, the J call TRBJ2-5; 7 bases are a match to TRBD1. Germline CDR1 reads SGHAT; CDR2 reads FQNNGV. The CDR3 totals 15 residues. V shed 5 bases and J 0 bases; nucleotides not matched to a gene: 6. The CDR3 DNA is TGTGCCAGCAGCACCCTCGGGACAGACCAAGAGACCCAGTACTTC. Protein sequence: CASSTLGTDQETQYF.

This clone was detected once. This chain connects TRBV2 to TRBJ1-1, with D perhaps matching TRBD1 (6 bases). Trimming pared 4 bases from V and 4 bases from J, leaving 13 bases between. The CDR3 has 14 residues. The germline V gene encodes CDR1 SNHLY and CDR2 FYNNEI. The DNA for the CDR3 is TGTGCCAGCAGTGTTGCAGGGGCCGGCACTGAAGCTTTCTTT. Protein sequence: CASSVAGAGTEAFF.

Concerning this clone itself: Other DNA sequences from this sample encode an identical CDR3 as well. The J gene is TRBJ2-5, the V gene TRBV5-6, with D unresolved. The CDR3 loop spans 11 amino acids. V lost 1 base and J lost 2, with 0 bases in between. CDR1 is SGHDT, CDR2 YYEEEE, per germline. CDR3 region: CASSLQETQYF. The CDR3 DNA follows: TGTGCCAGCAGCTTGCAAGAGACCCAGTACTTC.

This chain uses TRBV19 with TRBJ2-5; a weak D match, TRBD2 (6 bases). Per the germline V gene, CDR1 is LNHDA and CDR2 is SQIVND (reference sequence). Trimming took 2 bases from V and 5 from J, leaving 12 bases between them. This CDR3 is 14 amino acids long. For the CDR3, the DNA is TGTGCCAGTAGTATACTTGGAGGAGGGGAGACCCAGTACTTC. Protein: CASSILGGGETQYF.

J is TRBJ2-2 and V is TRBV27; perhaps TRBD1 as D (6 bases). V lost 1 base and J 4 bases, leaving 13 bases between the germline ends. This CDR3 has 16 amino acids. Per germline, CDR1 MNHEY and CDR2 SMNVEV (reference sequence). The CDR3 nucleotides read TGTGCCAGCAGTTTATACAGGGTACCGGGCACCGGGGAGCTGTTTTTT. Protein sequence: CASSLYRVPGTGELFF.

The V call is TRBV4-1, the J call TRBJ2-3, with TRBD1 as a possible D gene (5 bases). CDR1 MGHRA and CDR2 YSYEKL come from the germline V gene. V lost 2 bases, J lost 6 bases, and 15 bases lay in between. This CDR3 contains 15 residues. CDR3 nucleotide sequence: TGCGCCAGCAGCCAACCCCGACAGAACCCTGATACGCAGTATTTT. Its translation is CASSQPRQNPDTQYF.